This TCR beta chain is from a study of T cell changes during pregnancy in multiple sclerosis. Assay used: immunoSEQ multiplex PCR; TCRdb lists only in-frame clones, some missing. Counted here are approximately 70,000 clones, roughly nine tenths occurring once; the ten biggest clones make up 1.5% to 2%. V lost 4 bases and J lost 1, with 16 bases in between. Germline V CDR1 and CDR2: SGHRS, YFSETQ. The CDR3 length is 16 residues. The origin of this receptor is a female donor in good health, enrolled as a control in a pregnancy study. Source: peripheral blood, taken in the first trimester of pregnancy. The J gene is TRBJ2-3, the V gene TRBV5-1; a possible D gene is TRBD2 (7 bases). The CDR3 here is CASSPRGAQGTDTQYF. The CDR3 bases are TGCGCCAGCAGCCCCCGGGGGGCGCAAGGCACAGATACGCAGTATTTT.